Listed below are T cell receptor beta chains from one sample, sequenced in a study of T cells in Graves' hyperthyroidism and ophthalmopathy. TCRdb passed the multiplex PCR reads through MiXCR, listing each CDR3 protein once. The sample holds about 320,000 distinct CDR3 sequences, 16% seen once. Material: blood. The origin of the receptors is a man aged 25-40 years with Graves' hyperthyroidism. Both conserved end residues are part of each CDR3. The D gene is left open where the match is weak. Clone size is stated in some rows and not others, as once, few, many or a class when expanded.

CASSPTGAEGKETQYF TGTGCCAGCTCTCCGACCGGGGCCGAGGGGAAAGAGACCCAGTACTTC TRBJ2-5 . many TRBV18
CASSVPGQGLGTEAFF TGTGCCAGCAGTGTCCCGGGACAGGGTCTGGGGACTGAAGCTTTCTTT TRBJ1-1 TRBD1 . TRBV12-3/TRBV12-4
CASSAGAGNEQYF TGTGCCAGCAGTGCAGGGGCAGGAAACGAGCAGTACTTC TRBJ2-7 . . TRBV2
CASSLDPGLGEFF TGTGCCAGCAGTTTGGATCCGGGGCTAGGCGAGTTCTTC TRBJ2-1 . . TRBV12-3/TRBV12-4
CASSIPGQYSNQPQHF TGTGCCAGCAGTATTCCGGGACAGTATAGCAATCAGCCCCAGCATTTT TRBJ1-5 TRBD1 many TRBV2
CSVDPTGKDTQYF TGCAGCGTTGACCCGACAGGCAAAGATACGCAGTATTTT TRBJ2-3 . many TRBV29-1
CASSPDRAEQYF TGTGCCAGCAGTCCGGACAGGGCCGAGCAGTACTTC TRBJ2-7 TRBD1 many TRBV12-3/TRBV12-4
CASRTNRNNQPQHF TGTGCCAGTAGGACGAACAGGAACAATCAGCCCCAGCATTTT TRBJ1-5 . few TRBV19
CASSLGDKPGRYGYTF TGCGCCAGCAGCTTGGGCGATAAACCGGGACGCTATGGCTACACCTTC TRBJ1-2 . many TRBV5-1
CASSLVRGGYNEQFF TGTGCCAGCAGCTTAGTCCGCGGGGGTTACAATGAGCAGTTCTTC TRBJ2-1 TRBD2 many TRBV11-2
CASSYDRSSYNEQFF TGTGCCAGCAGCTACGACAGGAGCTCCTACAATGAGCAGTTCTTC TRBJ2-1 . many TRBV11-3
CSVVMEEGQSEAFF TGCAGCGTTGTTATGGAAGAAGGCCAGTCTGAAGCTTTCTTT TRBJ1-1 . . TRBV29-1
CSARTAGAEYEQYF TGCAGTGCTAGAACAGCGGGAGCAGAGTACGAGCAGTACTTC TRBJ2-7 TRBD2 . TRBV20-1
CASSPSTGVGEAFF TGTGCCAGCTCACCATCCACAGGGGTAGGTGAAGCTTTCTTT TRBJ1-1 TRBD1 many TRBV18
CSASGTRRAYNEQFF TGCAGTGCTAGCGGCACTCGACGGGCCTACAATGAGCAGTTCTTC TRBJ2-1 . . TRBV20-1
CASSLAGVTYNEQFF TGTGCCAGCAGTCTAGCGGGAGTCACCTACAATGAGCAGTTCTTC TRBJ2-1 TRBD2 . TRBV27
CASSWGGTAHYEQYF TGCGCCAGCAGCTGGGGGGGGACGGCACACTACGAGCAGTACTTC TRBJ2-7 TRBD2 many TRBV5-1
CSVGENYEQYF TGCAGCGTGGGGGAGAACTACGAGCAGTACTTC TRBJ2-7 . few TRBV29-1
CASSFTSNEQYF TGTGCCAGCAGTTTTACTAGCAACGAGCAGTACTTC TRBJ2-7 . few TRBV7-9
CAGSLVGSSSYGQYF TGCGCCGGCAGCTTGGTAGGCAGCAGCTCCTACGGGCAGTACTTC TRBJ2-7 . . TRBV5-1
CASSLRPSEGGELFF TGTGCCAGCAGCTTAAGGCCGTCGGAAGGCGGGGAGCTGTTTTTT TRBJ2-2 . . TRBV7-3
CASSMHNLVGYGYTF TGTGCCAGTAGTATGCACAACCTCGTGGGGTATGGCTACACCTTC TRBJ1-2 . few TRBV19
CASSQELGGTPRAQYF TGTGCCAGCAGCCAAGAGCTCGGTGGAACCCCCAGGGCCCAGTACTTC TRBJ2-5 . few TRBV3-1
CASIGTSANEETQYF TGTGCCAGCATCGGGACTAGCGCTAATGAGGAGACCCAGTACTTC TRBJ2-5 TRBD2 . TRBV6-1
CASSSPRTSGSGEQFF TGTGCCAGCAGCTCCCCGCGGACTAGCGGGAGTGGTGAGCAGTTCTTC TRBJ2-1 TRBD2 many TRBV11-2
CASSLGGGPTEAFF TGTGCCAGCAGTTTAGGGGGGGGTCCGACTGAAGCTTTCTTT TRBJ1-1 . many TRBV12-3/TRBV12-4
CASSWTSGRSEQYF TGTGCCAGCAGCTGGACTAGCGGGAGGAGCGAGCAGTACTTC TRBJ2-7 TRBD2 many TRBV11-1
CASSDSTMGGNQPQHF TGTGCCAGCAGTGACTCTACAATGGGGGGCAATCAGCCCCAGCATTTT TRBJ1-5 . many TRBV28
CSASDVPAHDEQFF TGCAGTGCTAGTGATGTACCTGCCCATGATGAGCAGTTCTTC TRBJ2-1 . few TRBV20-1
CSVVSQGEQYF TGCAGCGTTGTCAGTCAGGGCGAGCAGTACTTC TRBJ2-7 . . TRBV29-1
CASRPRQGYSYNEQFF TGTGCCAGCAGGCCGAGACAGGGGTACTCCTACAATGAGCAGTTCTTC TRBJ2-1 TRBD1 few TRBV2
CASSWGAGSNTNYGYTF TGTGCCAGTAGTTGGGGAGCAGGGTCCAACACTAACTATGGCTACACCTTC TRBJ1-2 . few TRBV19
CASSPPGLHNEQFF TGTGCCAGCAGTCCCCCGGGCCTACACAATGAGCAGTTCTTC TRBJ2-1 . many TRBV28
CASIAARYAGDEQFF TGTGCCAGCATTGCAGCCAGGTATGCGGGGGATGAGCAGTTCTTC TRBJ2-1 TRBD2 many TRBV6-1
CASSPSNYGYTF TGTGCCAGCAGCCCCAGTAACTATGGCTACACCTTC TRBJ1-2 . many TRBV6-1
CASSLEPQGSYNEQFF TGCGCCAGCAGCTTGGAGCCACAGGGGTCCTACAATGAGCAGTTCTTC TRBJ2-1 TRBD1 . TRBV5-1
CASSFNPGGVSPLHF TGTGCCAGCAGCTTCAATCCGGGAGGGGTTTCACCCCTCCACTTT TRBJ1-6 . . TRBV11-3
CASRNPGAPKETQYF TGTGCCAGCAGGAATCCGGGCGCCCCCAAAGAGACCCAGTACTTC TRBJ2-5 . . TRBV6-1
CSDPPGQGRDSNQPQHF TGCAGCGACCCTCCGGGACAGGGTCGAGATAGCAATCAGCCCCAGCATTTT TRBJ1-5 TRBD1 many TRBV29-1
CASSASGGVRTGELFF TGTGCCAGCAGCGCAAGCGGGGGGGTTAGGACCGGGGAGCTGTTTTTT TRBJ2-2 TRBD2 few TRBV6-1
CASSLISGRGADTQYF TGTGCCAGCAGTTTGATTAGCGGGAGGGGCGCAGATACGCAGTATTTT TRBJ2-3 TRBD2 many TRBV28
CASRPQTTGELFF TGCGCCAGCAGACCCCAAACTACCGGGGAGCTGTTTTTT TRBJ2-2 . many TRBV5-1
CASSVRRDDEQFF TGTGCCAGCAGCGTGCGCCGGGACGACGAGCAGTTCTTC TRBJ2-1 . few TRBV9
CASSPWNSNQPQHF TGTGCCAGCAGCCCCTGGAATAGCAATCAGCCCCAGCATTTT TRBJ1-5 . many TRBV7-2
CASSPGTGGVSNQPQHF TGTGCCAGTAGTCCCGGAACAGGGGGCGTAAGCAATCAGCCCCAGCATTTT TRBJ1-5 TRBD1 many TRBV19
CASSSRTIGGYTF TGTGCCAGCAGCTCCAGAACCATAGGGGGCTACACCTTC TRBJ1-2 . . TRBV7-9